One TCR beta chain is described in this entry. Its specificity is unknown. The data were obtained in a study of Ad26.COV2.S vaccination and SARS-CoV-2 variants. About the study: This donor came from the COV1001 trial of Ad26.COV2.S. Intramuscularly, Ad26.COV2.S was given either once or twice, 56 days apart. Whole-study results and caveats: Analytic work on TCR breadth and depth might have understated the full extent of total T cell responses.

The CDR3 covers 14 residues. As for treatment: roughly 20 received Ad26.COV2.S at low or high dose, single or two shots; a few received placebo; per-sample allocation not given. Material that was analyzed had been drawn on day 63 after the first vaccine or placebo injection. Donor was an adult aged 18-55 years in Boston. The method was immunoSEQ multiplex PCR; TCRdb's version includes in-frame clones alone and lacks a portion of them. This table has about 350,000 clones, around 89% appearing once. The sample in question was peripheral blood, obtained in a trial of Ad26.COV2.S vaccine versus placebo. This TCR was sampled from a person aged 18-65 years who received the Ad26.COV2.S COVID-19 vaccine or a placebo. The gene calls are TRBV21-1 and TRBJ1-2. TRBV21-1 is an annotated pseudogene. CDR3: CASSAGRMNYGYTF. In DNA, the CDR3 is TGTGCCAGCAGTGCCGGACGGATGAACTATGGCTACACCTTC.